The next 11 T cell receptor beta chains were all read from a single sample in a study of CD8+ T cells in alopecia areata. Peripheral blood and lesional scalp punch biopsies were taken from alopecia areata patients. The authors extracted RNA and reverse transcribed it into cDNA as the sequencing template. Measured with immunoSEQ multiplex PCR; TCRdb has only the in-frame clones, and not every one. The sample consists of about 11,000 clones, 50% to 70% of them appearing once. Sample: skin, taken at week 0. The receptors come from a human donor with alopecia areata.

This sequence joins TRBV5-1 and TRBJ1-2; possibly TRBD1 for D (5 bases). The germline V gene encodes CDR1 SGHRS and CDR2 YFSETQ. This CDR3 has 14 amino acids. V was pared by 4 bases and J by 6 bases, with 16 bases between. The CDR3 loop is CASSPYSGFDGYTF. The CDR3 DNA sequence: TGCGCCAGCAGCCCATACTCAGGGTTCGATGGCTACACCTTC.

CDR3 in amino acids: CASSIRQGSSSYEQYF. The CDR3, as DNA: TGCGCCAGCAGCATTAGACAGGGGTCAAGCTCCTACGAGCAGTACTTC. This chain links TRBV5-1 with TRBJ2-7; 8 nucleotides align to TRBD1. This CDR3 has 16 amino acids. CDR1 SGHRS and CDR2 YFSETQ come from the germline V gene. V lost 4 bases to trimming and J lost 0 bases; unmatched junction nucleotides: 9.

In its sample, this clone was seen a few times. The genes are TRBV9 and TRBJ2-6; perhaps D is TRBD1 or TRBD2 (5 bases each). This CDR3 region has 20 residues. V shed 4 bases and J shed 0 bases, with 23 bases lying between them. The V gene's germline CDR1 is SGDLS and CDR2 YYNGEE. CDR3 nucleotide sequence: TGTGCCAGCAGCCCAGAGGAGTTTGGGGGACGAGCCTCTGGGGCCAACGTCCTGACTTTC. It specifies CASSPEEFGGRASGANVLTF. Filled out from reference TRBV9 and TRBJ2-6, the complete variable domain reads DSGVTQTPKHLITATGQRVTLRCSPRSGDLSVYWYQQSLDQGLQFLIQYYNGEERAKGNILERFSAQQFPDLHSELNLSSLELGDSALYFCASSPEEFGGRASGANVLTFGAGSRLTVL.

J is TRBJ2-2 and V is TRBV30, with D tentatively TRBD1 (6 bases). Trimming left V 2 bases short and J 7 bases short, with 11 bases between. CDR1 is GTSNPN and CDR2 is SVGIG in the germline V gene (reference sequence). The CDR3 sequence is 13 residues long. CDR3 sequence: CAWSYRDNGELFF. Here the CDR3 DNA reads TGTGCCTGGAGTTACAGGGACAACGGGGAGCTGTTTTTT.

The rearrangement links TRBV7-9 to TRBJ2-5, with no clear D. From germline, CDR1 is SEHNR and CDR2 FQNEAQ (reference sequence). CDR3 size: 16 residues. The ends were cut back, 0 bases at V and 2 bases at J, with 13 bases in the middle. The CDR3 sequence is CASSLALGYRQETQYF. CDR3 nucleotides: TGTGCCAGCAGCTTAGCGCTAGGCTATCGGCAAGAGACCCAGTACTTC.

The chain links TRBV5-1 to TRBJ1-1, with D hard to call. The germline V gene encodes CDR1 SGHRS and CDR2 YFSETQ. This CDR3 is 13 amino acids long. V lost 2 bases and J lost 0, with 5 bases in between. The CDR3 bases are TGCGCCAGCAGCTTCACAGTGAACACTGAAGCTTTCTTT. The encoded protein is CASSFTVNTEAFF.

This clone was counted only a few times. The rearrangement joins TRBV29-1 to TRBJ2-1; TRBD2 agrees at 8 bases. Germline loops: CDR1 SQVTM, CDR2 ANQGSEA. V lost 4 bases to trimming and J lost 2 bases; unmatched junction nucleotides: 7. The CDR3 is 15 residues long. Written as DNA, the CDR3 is TGCAGCGTTGTGGGGCGGGGGGAACCCTACAATGAGCAGTTCTTC. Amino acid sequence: CSVVGRGEPYNEQFF.

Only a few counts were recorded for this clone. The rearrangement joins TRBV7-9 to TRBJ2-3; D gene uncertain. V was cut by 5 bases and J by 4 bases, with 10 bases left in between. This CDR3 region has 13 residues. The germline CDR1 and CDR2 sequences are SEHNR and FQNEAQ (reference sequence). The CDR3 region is CASSPKWADTQYF. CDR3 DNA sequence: TGTGCCAGCAGCCCTAAGTGGGCAGATACGCAGTATTTT.

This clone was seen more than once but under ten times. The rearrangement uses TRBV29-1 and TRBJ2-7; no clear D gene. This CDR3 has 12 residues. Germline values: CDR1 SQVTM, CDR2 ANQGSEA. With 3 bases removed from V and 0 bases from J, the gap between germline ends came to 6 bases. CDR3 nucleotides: TGCAGCGTTGATACAGACTCCTACGAGCAGTACTTC. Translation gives CSVDTDSYEQYF.

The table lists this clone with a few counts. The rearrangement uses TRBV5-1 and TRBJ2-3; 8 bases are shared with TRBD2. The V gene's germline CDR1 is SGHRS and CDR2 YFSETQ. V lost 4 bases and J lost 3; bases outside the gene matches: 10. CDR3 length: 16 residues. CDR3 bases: TGCGCCAGCAGCGCCGGGAGGGGAACCACTACAGATACGCAGTATTTT. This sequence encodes CASSAGRGTTTDTQYF. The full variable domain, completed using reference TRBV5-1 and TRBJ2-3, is KAGVTQTPRYLIKTRGQQVTLSCSPISGHRSVSWYQQTPGQGLQFLFEYFSETQRNKGNFPGRFSGRQFSNSRSEMNVSTLELGDSALYLCASSAGRGTTTDTQYFGPGTRLTVL.

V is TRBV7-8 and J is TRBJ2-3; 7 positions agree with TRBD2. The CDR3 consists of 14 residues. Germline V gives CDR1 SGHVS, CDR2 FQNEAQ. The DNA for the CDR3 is TGTTGCTCCGCTAGCGGAACTAGCACAGATACGCAGTATTTT. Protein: CCSASGTSTDTQYF.